A single sample is the source of the 10 T cell receptor gamma chains below, sequenced in a study of human gamma delta and Vdelta1 T cells. TCRdb redid clone calling on the PCR reads using CATT. The sample has 400 to 450 gamma-chain clones, 9% to 15% seen once. The source material was Vdelta1 gamma-delta T cells from blood. The origin of the receptors is a human donor in good health.

This clone has just a few counts. Since a far larger clone is one base different, this is likely a read error. The rearrangement uses TRGV9 and TRGJ1 or TRGJ2. CDR3 length: 12 residues. Germline lookup yields CDR1 GITISATS and CDR2 ISYDGTV (reference sequence). CDR3 bases: TGTGCCTTGTGGGAGGCCTATTGTAAGAAACTCTTT. Encoded protein: CALWEAYCKKLF.

This clone is deemed large. A far larger clone is off by one base, so a read error is likely. At the DNA level, this CDR3 is encoded by other sequences in the same sample as well. This sequence joins TRGV9 and TRGJ1 or TRGJ2. The CDR3 totals 11 residues. Per germline, CDR1 GITISATS and CDR2 ISYDGTV (reference sequence). The CDR3 sequence: CALWEDRKKLF. CDR3 DNA: TGTGCCCTGTGGGAGGACCGAAAGAAACTCTTT.

The J gene went uncalled, whereas the V gene is TRGV9. Germline V CDR1 and CDR2: GITISATS, ISYDGTV (reference sequence). CDR3 length: 11 residues. In nucleotides, the CDR3 is TGTGCCGGGTGGGATGACCGAAGCAAAATATTT. Protein: CAGWDDRSKIF.

This clone showed up just a few times. This may stem from a read error, because a much larger clone lies one nucleotide away. The chain couples TRGV3 to TRGJ1 or TRGJ2. CDR1 is VTNTFY, CDR2 YDVSTARD, per germline (reference sequence). The CDR3 extends over 14 amino acids. The CDR3 DNA reads TGCGCCACCTGGGCCTACTCCATTTATTATAAGAAACTCTTT. This sequence encodes CATWAYSIYYKKLF.

This clone is large. This sample also contains other DNA sequences that code for the same CDR3. The J gene is TRGJ1 or TRGJ2, the V gene TRGV9. Germline CDR1 is GITISATS and CDR2 is ISYDGTV (reference sequence). CDR3 length: 14 amino acids. Unmatched junction bases numbered 8, after V lost 3 bases and J lost 3 bases. The CDR3 DNA sequence: TGTGCCTTGTGGGAGCCTGGATTTTATTATAAGAAACTCTTT. It yields the protein CALWEPGFYYKKLF.

In this sample, this clone is hyperexpanded. Distinct nucleotide sequences in the sample also encode this CDR3. The rearrangement joins TRGV3 to TRGJ1 or TRGJ2. CDR1 is VTNTFY and CDR2 is YDVSTARD in the germline V gene (reference sequence). V was clipped by 3 bases and J by 2 bases; unmatched bases: 4. The CDR3 runs 13 residues. The CDR3 reads CATWDSHYYKKLF. In nucleotides, the CDR3 is TGTGCCACCTGGGACTCCCATTATTATAAGAAACTCTTT.

This clone was counted only a few times. V usage is TRGV3 and J usage is TRGJ1 or TRGJ2. The CDR3 runs 11 residues. Germline-derived CDR1 and CDR2 are VTNTFY and YDVSTARD (reference sequence). J gave up 10 bases and V 12 bases, and 15 bases lay outside the gene matches. The DNA for the CDR3 is TGTGCCTTCTGGGACAGGCAGAAGAAACTCTTT. This encodes CAFWDRQKKLF.

This clone is labeled as large. This chain uses TRGV2 with TRGJ1 or TRGJ2. V was clipped by 4 bases and J by 8 bases; unmatched bases: 8. Germline values: CDR1 EGSNGY, CDR2 YDSYNSKV. The CDR3 loop spans 12 amino acids. The CDR3 bases are TGTGCCACCTGGGAGACCCCCAATAAGAAACTCTTT. Amino acids: CATWETPNKKLF.

A remark on this clone: The protein given by TCRdb reflects a much larger clone and differs at residue 4 from this DNA's translation, likely from a read error; the protein shown is the DNA's translation. The chain links TRGV5 to TRGJ1 or TRGJ2. This CDR3 spans 13 amino acids. The germline V gene encodes CDR1 VINAFY and CDR2 YDVSNSKD. The CDR3 sequence: CATRDRAYYKKLF. The CDR3 DNA is TGTGCCACCCGGGACAGGGCTTATTATAAGAAACTCTTT.

Notes on this clone: The protein held in TCRdb is that of a much larger clone and does not match this DNA's translation at residue 5, likely because of a read error; the protein shown is translated from the DNA. V and J are TRGV5 and TRGJ1 or TRGJ2. The V gene end was trimmed by 6 bases and the J gene end by 3 bases; junction bases not matched to a gene: 2. The CDR3 has 11 amino acids. CDR1 is VINAFY and CDR2 is YDVSNSKD in the germline V gene. CDR3 sequence (DNA): TGTGCCACCTGGTGTTATTATAAGAAACTCTTT. Its translation is CATWCYYKKLF.